This T cell receptor (beta chain) was sequenced in a study of blood T cell repertoires in COVID-19. Germline values: CDR1 LGHNA, CDR2 YSLEER. This CDR3 is 16 amino acids long. V shed 1 base, J shed 7 bases, and the junction held 9 bases outside the gene matches. Here immunoSEQ multiplex PCR was the method, and the copy in TCRdb shows in-frame clones only, minus some. Of about 310,000 clones listed, around 91% were seen once; the top ten hold over 9%. The clonotype was recovered from a woman aged 40 to 55 who had recovered from COVID-19. Sequences were obtained from PBMCs or T cells enriched from blood (not recorded which). This rearrangement joins TRBV4-3 to TRBJ2-1, with 8 bases fitting TRBD1. CDR3 in amino acids: CASSQVYPGGMNEQFF. The CDR3 region has the DNA TGCGCCAGCAGCCAAGTTTACCCAGGGGGCATGAATGAGCAGTTCTTC.